This T cell receptor beta chain was captured by sequencing in a study of CD8 T cells in Susac syndrome. CDR1 is KGHDR and CDR2 is SFDVKD in the germline V gene. CDR3 length equals 14 residues. Trimming took 4 bases from V and 3 from J, leaving 8 bases between them. Random hexamers primed reverse transcription of about 0.5 to 1 ug RNA. It was immunoSEQ multiplex PCR that amplified TCR beta CDR3 across 54 Vbeta and 13 Jbeta. TCRdb analysed the immunoSEQ multiplex PCR reads with MiXCR anew, one entry per CDR3 protein. The sample holds about 280,000 distinct CDR3 sequences, approximately 84% seen once. Negative isolation yielded the CD8+ and CD4+ T cells, while FACS enriched the TEMRA cells. General study points: Individuals included in the TCR sequencing and HLA analysis were acknowledged by the study to be relatively few in number.

Of note for this clonotype: The antigen is undetermined.

The TCR originated in a human donor with multiple sclerosis. This sequence joins TRBV24-1 and TRBJ2-2; D not resolved. Material for sequencing was CD8+ T cells from PBMCs. The CDR3 loop is CATSEETDTGELFF. For the CDR3, the DNA is TGTGCCACCAGTGAGGAGACGGACACCGGGGAGCTGTTTTTT.